What follows is one T cell receptor beta chain and its context. This receptor's antigen is unknown. No clone much larger than this one lies a single base away; base qualities are absent. The record originates from a study of shared clonotypes between healthy human individuals (TCRdb year 2020). About the study as a whole: The cohort included three men and two women between 18 and 49 years of age. Libraries were prepared and TCR repertoires were sequenced by different laboratories using diverse techniques, in order to increase sequencing depth and limit assay-specific biases. For each donor, CD4 naive and CD4 memory were each given three plates, CD8 naive was given two plates, and CD8 memory was given one plate. To estimate repertoire size and how much clonotypes are shared between individuals, the study performed deep sequencing of blood TCR repertoires from a few healthy adults. Leukapheresis yielded between about 0.94 and 8.9 billion PBMCs per donor.

Study-wide findings and limitations: Estimated clonotype richness was generally larger for naive than for memory subsets. Only blood was sampled, and tissue TCR repertoires likely differ from those in blood. Higher generation probabilities were observed for clonotypes shared by all four sorted-subset donors than for non-shared clonotypes. Because the study included a small number of donors, the genetic and exposure-history diversity represented was limited. Incomplete sequencing was indicated by rarefaction of sorted-subset datasets, despite the large sequencing depth. Pairwise subsampling led to the expectation that sequencing depth would affect the degree of clonotype sharing among donors. Sharing across several donors was observed for about 5% of naive CD4, over 3% of naive CD8, over 2% of memory CD4, and approximately 0.41% of memory CD8 clonotypes.

Using the deep immunoSEQ assay, TCR CDR3 regions were amplified from genomic DNA by multiplex PCR. For each cell subset, the extracted genomic DNA was distributed evenly across all wells of several immunoSEQ 96-well plates, and each plate served as one replicate. For sorted subsets, each replicate PCR was loaded with roughly 200 ng genomic DNA, equivalent to about 30,000 T cell genomes. Purified libraries were quantified with a Qubit 3.0 fluorometer, sized on a Bioanalyzer 2100, and re-quantified with the KAPA Library Quantification kit. Every immunoSEQ 96-well plate was sequenced on a separate single-read 150-cycle Illumina NextSeq 550 flow cell. Processing in the source paper ran as follows. Because the immunoSEQ output included only junctional sequences and no quality scores, the filtering could not be the same as the filtering used for full-length reads. To assign V/J genes and CDR3, sequences were annotated using PyIR, a Python wrapper for IgBLAST v1.9, with IMGT germline references. Reads with weak V/J assignments (E-value above 1e-6), missing CDR3, stop codons, out-of-frame junctions, or ambiguous translated residues were removed. V3J clonotypes were defined as sequences sharing an identical inferred V gene, J gene, and CDR3 amino acid sequence. Percentage overlap between repertoires was computed as shared unique clonotypes divided by the size of the smaller repertoire. RTK rarefaction, the Chao1 estimator, and Recon v2.1 estimates of unobserved clonotypes were used to assess repertoire richness. Generation probabilities for all TCRbeta clonotypes obtained by the gDNA method from several donors were computed using OLGA. The immuneACCESS repertoire file appears here via TCRdb, limited to in-frame rearrangements. These files lack a portion of the clones; in checked studies, under half of the deficit traces to unresolved V genes, and the cause of the others is not known. The V and J calls and clone size are taken from that table; D and trimming were inferred from the DNA. The sample contains more than 1 million clones, approximately 80% of them found a single time. The ten largest make up under 0.65% of the sample.

The donors were healthy, HIV-negative adults with no recently reported acute infections or vaccinations. Every donor was a Caucasian adult living in Nashville, Tennessee, USA. Magnetic negative selection was used to enrich CD4+ T cells, after which naive cells were positively selected on CD45RA and the negative fraction became the memory subset. Blood was obtained by leukapheresis, after which PBMCs were separated by Ficoll-Histopaque density gradient centrifugation and cryopreserved in liquid nitrogen vapor phase. Analytical flow cytometry was used to check the purity and quantity of every magnetically sorted T cell population. From each sorted fraction, genomic DNA was isolated and quantified by UV absorbance on a Nanodrop 2000c. V and J are trimmed by 2 bases and 8 bases, and the gene matches miss 11 bases of the junction. The CDR3 goes from the cysteine to the phenylalanine over 16 residues. The sequence is cut down to CDR3 DNA, 48 bases in frame from base 1. The germline V gene (reference sequence) supplies CDR1 LNHDA and CDR2 SQIVND.

Sequenced: memory CD4+ T cells from PBMCs. The cell subset or site label, read with the paper, signifies: CD45RA-negative fraction. In this chain, TRBV19 is recombined with TRBJ2-1, with 8 bases matching TRBD1. The receptor was derived from a man aged 18 to 30 in good health. Some clones in this sample may be carry-over from other donors' samples. The DNA is TGTGCCAGTAGTATACGGGCAGGGGGCAAAGGTTATGAGCAGTTCTTC. Its protein is CASSIRAGGKGYEQFF.